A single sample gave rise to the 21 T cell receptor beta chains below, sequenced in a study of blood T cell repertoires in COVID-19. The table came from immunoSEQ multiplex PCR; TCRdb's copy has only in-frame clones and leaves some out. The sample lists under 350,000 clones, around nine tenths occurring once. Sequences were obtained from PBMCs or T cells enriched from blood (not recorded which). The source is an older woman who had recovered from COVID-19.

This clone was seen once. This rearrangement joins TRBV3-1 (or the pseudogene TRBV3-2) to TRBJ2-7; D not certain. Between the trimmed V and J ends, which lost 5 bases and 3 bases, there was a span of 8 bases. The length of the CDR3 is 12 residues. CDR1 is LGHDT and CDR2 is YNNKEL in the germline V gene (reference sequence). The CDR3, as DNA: TGTGCCAGCAGCAGAGTCTTCTACGAGCAGTACTTC. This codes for CASSRVFYEQYF.

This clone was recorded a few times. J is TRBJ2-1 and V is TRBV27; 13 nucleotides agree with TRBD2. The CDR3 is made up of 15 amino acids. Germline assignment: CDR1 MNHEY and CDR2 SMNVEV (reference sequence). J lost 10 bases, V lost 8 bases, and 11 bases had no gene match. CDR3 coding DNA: TGTGCCAGCTGGCCAGGACTAGCGGGAGTATGGGAGCAGTTCTTC. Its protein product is CASWPGLAGVWEQFF.

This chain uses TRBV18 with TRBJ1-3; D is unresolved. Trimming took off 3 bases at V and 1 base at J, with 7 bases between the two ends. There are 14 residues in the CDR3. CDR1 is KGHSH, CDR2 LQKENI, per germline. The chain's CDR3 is CASSPRRSGNTIYF. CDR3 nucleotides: TGTGCCAGCTCACCTCGCAGGTCTGGAAACACCATATATTTT.

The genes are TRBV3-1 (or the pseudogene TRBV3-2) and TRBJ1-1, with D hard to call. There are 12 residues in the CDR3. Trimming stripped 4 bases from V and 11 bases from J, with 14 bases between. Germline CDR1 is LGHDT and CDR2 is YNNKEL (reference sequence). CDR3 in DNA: TGTGCCAGCAGCCTGGCGGCTCGTTGGGCTTTCTTT. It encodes CASSLAARWAFF.

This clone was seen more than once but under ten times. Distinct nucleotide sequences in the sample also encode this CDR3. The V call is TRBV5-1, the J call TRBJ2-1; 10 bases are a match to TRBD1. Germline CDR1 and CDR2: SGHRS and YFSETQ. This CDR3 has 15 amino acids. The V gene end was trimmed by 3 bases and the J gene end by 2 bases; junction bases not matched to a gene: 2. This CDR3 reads CASSSGQGAYNEQFF. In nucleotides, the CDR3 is TGCGCCAGCAGCTCTGGACAGGGGGCCTACAATGAGCAGTTCTTC.

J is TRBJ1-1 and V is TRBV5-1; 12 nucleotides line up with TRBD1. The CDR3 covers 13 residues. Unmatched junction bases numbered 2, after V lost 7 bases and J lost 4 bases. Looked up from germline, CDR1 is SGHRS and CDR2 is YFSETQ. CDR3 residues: CASGTGGSTEAFF. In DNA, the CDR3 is TGCGCCAGCGGGACAGGGGGCTCCACTGAAGCTTTCTTT.

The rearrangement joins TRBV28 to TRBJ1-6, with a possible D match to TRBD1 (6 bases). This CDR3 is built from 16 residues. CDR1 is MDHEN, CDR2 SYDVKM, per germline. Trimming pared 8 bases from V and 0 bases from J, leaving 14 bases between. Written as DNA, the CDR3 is TGTGCCAGCCGAACAGGGCCGAGCTCCTATAATTCACCCCTCCACTTT. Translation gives CASRTGPSSYNSPLHF. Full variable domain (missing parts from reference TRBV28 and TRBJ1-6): DVKVTQSSRYLVKRTGEKVFLECVQDMDHENMFWYRQDPGLGLRLIYFSYDVKMKEKGDIPEGYSVSREKKERFSLILESASTNQTSMYLCASRTGPSSYNSPLHFGNGTRLTVT.

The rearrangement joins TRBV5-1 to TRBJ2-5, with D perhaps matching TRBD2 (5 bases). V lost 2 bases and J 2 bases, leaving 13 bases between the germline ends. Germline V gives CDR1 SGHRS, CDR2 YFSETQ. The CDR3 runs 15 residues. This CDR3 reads CASSFIPGLQETQYF. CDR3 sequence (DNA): TGCGCCAGCAGCTTTATACCCGGACTGCAAGAGACCCAGTACTTC.

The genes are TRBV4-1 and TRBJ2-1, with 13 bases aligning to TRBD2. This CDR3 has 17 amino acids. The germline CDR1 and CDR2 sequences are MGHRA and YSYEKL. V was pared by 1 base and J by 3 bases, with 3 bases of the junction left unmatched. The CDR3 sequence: CASSQATSGGNYNEQFF. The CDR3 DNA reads TGCGCCAGCAGCCAAGCGACTAGCGGGGGGAACTACAATGAGCAGTTCTTC.

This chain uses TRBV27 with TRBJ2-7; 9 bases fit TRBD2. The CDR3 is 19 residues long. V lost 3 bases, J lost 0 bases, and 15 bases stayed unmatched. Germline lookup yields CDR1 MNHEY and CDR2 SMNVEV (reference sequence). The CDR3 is CASSFRGLARGWDSYEQYF. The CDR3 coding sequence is TGTGCCAGCAGTTTCAGGGGACTAGCTAGGGGGTGGGACTCCTACGAGCAGTACTTC.

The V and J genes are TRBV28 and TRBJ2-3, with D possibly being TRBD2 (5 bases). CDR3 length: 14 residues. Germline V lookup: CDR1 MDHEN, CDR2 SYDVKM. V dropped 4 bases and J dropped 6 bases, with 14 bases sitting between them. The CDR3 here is CASSSPPIADTQYF. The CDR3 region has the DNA TGTGCCAGCAGTTCCCCACCCATAGCGGATACGCAGTATTTT.

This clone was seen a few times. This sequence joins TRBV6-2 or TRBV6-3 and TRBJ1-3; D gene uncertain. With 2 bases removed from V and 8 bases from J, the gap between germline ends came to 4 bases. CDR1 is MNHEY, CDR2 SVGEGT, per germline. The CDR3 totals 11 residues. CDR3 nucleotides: TGTGCCAGCAGTTACGGAGACACCATATATTTT. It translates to CASSYGDTIYF.

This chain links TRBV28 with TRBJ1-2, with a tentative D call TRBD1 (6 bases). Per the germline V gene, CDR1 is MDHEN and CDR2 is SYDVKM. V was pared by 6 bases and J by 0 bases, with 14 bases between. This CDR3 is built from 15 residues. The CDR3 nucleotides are TGTGCCAGCAGCAACAGGGAGCCGCCTAACTATGGCTACACCTTC. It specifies CASSNREPPNYGYTF.

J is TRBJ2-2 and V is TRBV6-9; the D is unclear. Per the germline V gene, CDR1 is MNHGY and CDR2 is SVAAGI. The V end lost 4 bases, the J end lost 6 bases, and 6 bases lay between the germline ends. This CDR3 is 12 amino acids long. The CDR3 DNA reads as TGTGCCAGCAGTTTCCGGGCCGGGGAGCTGTTTTTT. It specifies CASSFRAGELFF.

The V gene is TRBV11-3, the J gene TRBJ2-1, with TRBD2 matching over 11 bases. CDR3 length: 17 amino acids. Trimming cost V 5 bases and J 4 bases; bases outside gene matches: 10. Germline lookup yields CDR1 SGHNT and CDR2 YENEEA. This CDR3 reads CASSPLLTSGSYNEQFF. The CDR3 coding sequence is TGTGCCAGCAGCCCGCTCCTTACTAGCGGGAGTTACAATGAGCAGTTCTTC.

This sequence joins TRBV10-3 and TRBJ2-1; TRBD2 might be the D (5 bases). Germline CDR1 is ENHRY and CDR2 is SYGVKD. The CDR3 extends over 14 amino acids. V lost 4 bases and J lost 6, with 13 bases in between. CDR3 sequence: CAISGVTEGNEQFF. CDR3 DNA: TGTGCCATCAGTGGGGTTACCGAGGGCAATGAGCAGTTCTTC.

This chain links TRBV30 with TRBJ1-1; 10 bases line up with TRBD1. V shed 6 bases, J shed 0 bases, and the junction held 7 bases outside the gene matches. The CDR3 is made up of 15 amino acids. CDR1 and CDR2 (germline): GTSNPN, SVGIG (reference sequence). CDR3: CACHRDRGMNTEAFF. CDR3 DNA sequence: TGTGCCTGTCACCGGGACAGGGGAATGAACACTGAAGCTTTCTTT.

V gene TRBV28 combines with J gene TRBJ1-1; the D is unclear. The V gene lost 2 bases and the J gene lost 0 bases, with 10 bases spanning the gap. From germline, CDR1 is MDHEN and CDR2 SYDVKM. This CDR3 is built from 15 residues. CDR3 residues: CASSLQPTMNTEAFF. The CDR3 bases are TGTGCCAGCAGTTTACAACCCACAATGAACACTGAAGCTTTCTTT.

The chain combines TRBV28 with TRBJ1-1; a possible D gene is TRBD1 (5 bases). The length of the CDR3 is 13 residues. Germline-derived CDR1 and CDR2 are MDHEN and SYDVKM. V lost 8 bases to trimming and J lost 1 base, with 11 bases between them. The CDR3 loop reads CASGGGWNTEAFF. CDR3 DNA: TGTGCCAGCGGGGGAGGGTGGAACACTGAAGCTTTCTTT. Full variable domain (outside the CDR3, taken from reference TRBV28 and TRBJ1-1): DVKVTQSSRYLVKRTGEKVFLECVQDMDHENMFWYRQDPGLGLRLIYFSYDVKMKEKGDIPEGYSVSREKKERFSLILESASTNQTSMYLCASGGGWNTEAFFGQGTRLTVV.

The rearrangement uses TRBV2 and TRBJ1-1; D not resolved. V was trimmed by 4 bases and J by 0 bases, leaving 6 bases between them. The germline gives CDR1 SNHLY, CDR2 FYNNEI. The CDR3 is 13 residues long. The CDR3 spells CASSVSVNTEAFF. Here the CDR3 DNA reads TGTGCCAGCAGTGTAAGCGTGAACACTGAAGCTTTCTTT.

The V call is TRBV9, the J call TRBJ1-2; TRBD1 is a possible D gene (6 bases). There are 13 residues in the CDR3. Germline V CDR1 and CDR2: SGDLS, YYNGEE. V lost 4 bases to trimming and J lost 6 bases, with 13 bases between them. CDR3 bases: TGTGCCAGCAGCCCCGGGGGGCCCAATGGCTACACCTTC. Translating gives CASSPGGPNGYTF.